This T cell receptor (beta chain) was identified during a study of Ad26.COV2.S vaccination and SARS-CoV-2 variants. Some clones are missing from TCRdb's copy, which holds only in-frame ones; the method was immunoSEQ multiplex PCR. Of 150,000 to 200,000 clones in the sample, around nine tenths are singletons; the top ten hold approximately 6%. The germline CDR1 and CDR2 sequences are SEHNR and FQNEAQ (reference sequence). Trimming pared 7 bases from V and 7 bases from J, leaving 13 bases between. The CDR3 runs 12 residues. Specimen: peripheral blood, collected after recovery from COVID-19. The clonotype originates from a human donor who had recovered from COVID-19. The chain recombines TRBV7-9 with TRBJ2-5; the D gene is possibly TRBD2 (6 bases). As DNA, the CDR3 is TGTGCCAGCACCAAACTGGAGGGGACCCAGTACTTC. It codes for CASTKLEGTQYF.